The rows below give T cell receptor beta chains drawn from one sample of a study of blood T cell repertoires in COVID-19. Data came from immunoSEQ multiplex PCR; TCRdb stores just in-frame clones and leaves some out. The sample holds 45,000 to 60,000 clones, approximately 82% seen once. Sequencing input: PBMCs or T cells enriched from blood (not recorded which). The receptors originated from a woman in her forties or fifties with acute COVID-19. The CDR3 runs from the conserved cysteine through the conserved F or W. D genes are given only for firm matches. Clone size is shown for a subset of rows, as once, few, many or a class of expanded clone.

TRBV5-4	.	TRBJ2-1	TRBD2	CASSSGGGALNEQFF	TGTGCCAGCAGCTCGGGCGGGGGGGCACTGAATGAGCAGTTCTTC
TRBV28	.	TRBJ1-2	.	CASRSFGEEGYTF	TGTGCCAGCAGGAGTTTCGGGGAGGAGGGCTACACCTTC
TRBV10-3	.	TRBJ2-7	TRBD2	CAISETSGGGYEQYF	TGTGCCATCAGTGAGACTAGCGGGGGGGGTTACGAGCAGTACTTC
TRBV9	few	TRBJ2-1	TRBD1	CASSGGQGIREQFF	TGTGCCAGCAGCGGTGGACAGGGGATAAGGGAGCAGTTCTTC
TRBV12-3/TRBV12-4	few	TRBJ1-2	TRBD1	CASSPRQGLSYTF	TGTGCCAGCAGCCCCAGACAGGGTCTTAGCTACACCTTC
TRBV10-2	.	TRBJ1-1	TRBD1	CASSGRGRTEAFF	TGCGCCAGCAGTGGGAGGGGGCGCACTGAAGCTTTCTTT
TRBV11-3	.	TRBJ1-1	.	CATAGAMNTEAFF	TGTGCCACAGCGGGAGCCATGAACACTGAAGCTTTCTTT
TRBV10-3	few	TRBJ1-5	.	CAISESLSDQPQHF	TGTGCCATCAGTGAGTCCTTATCCGATCAGCCCCAGCATTTT
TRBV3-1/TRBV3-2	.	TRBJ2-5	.	CASSQVSGQWETQYF	TGTGCCAGCAGCCAAGTCTCTGGACAGTGGGAGACCCAGTACTTC
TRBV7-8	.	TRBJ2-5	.	CASSPRLETQYF	TGTGCCAGCAGCCCCCGGTTGGAGACCCAGTACTTC
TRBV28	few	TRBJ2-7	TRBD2	CASSIPFTSGEQYF	TGTGCCAGCAGTATCCCCTTTACTAGCGGGGAGCAGTACTTC
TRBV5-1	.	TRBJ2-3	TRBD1	CASSSVRNDRESRDTQYF	TGCGCCAGCAGCTCAGTACGTAATGACAGGGAGAGTAGAGATACGCAGTATTTT
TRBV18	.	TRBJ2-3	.	CASTTGDTQYF	TGTGCCAGTACGACCGGGGATACGCAGTATTTT
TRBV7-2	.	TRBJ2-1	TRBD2	CASSLQRGVNEQFF	TGTGCCAGCAGCTTACAGCGGGGGGTTAATGAGCAGTTCTTC
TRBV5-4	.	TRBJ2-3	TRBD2	CASRPSGGAGTDTQYF	TGTGCCAGCAGACCTAGCGGGGGGGCCGGTACAGATACGCAGTATTTT
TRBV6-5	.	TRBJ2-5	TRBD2	CASSRQRGAETQYF	TGTGCCAGCAGCCGCCAGCGGGGGGCGGAGACCCAGTACTTC
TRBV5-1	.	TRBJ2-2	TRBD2	CASSLRLAGGPGHTGELFF	TGCGCCAGCAGCCTCCGACTAGCGGGGGGACCAGGCCACACCGGGGAGCTGTTTTTT
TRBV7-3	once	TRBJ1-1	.	CASSPRAGHEAFF	TGTGCCAGCAGCCCACGCGCTGGGCATGAAGCTTTCTTT
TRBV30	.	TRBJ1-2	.	CACPLQVYGYTF	TGTGCCTGCCCCTTACAGGTCTATGGCTACACCTTC
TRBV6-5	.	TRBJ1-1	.	CASSSPFGGTEAFF	TGTGCCAGCAGTTCCCCTTTCGGGGGCACTGAAGCTTTCTTT
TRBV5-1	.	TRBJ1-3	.	CASSLGQGNTIYF	TGCGCCAGCAGCTTGGGGCAGGGAAACACCATATATTTT
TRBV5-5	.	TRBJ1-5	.	CASSQTGLPNQPQHF	TGTGCCAGCAGCCAGACAGGTCTCCCAAATCAGCCCCAGCATTTT
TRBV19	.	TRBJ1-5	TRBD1	CASSRGQGSQPQHF	TGTGCCAGTAGCCGTGGACAGGGAAGTCAGCCCCAGCATTTT
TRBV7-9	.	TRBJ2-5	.	CASSLSYRATETQYF	TGTGCCAGCAGCTTATCCTACAGGGCGACGGAGACCCAGTACTTC
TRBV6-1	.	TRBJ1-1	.	CASRAPGTEAFF	TGTGCCAGCAGAGCTCCGGGGACTGAAGCTTTCTTT
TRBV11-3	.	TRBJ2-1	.	CASSLGAQVRGNEQFF	TGTGCCAGCAGCTTAGGTGCGCAGGTTCGGGGCAATGAGCAGTTCTTC
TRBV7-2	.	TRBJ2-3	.	CASRWGGTDTQYF	TGTGCCAGCAGGTGGGGAGGCACAGATACGCAGTATTTT
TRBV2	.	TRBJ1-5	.	CASRGSSPGQPQHF	TGTGCCAGCAGAGGGAGCAGTCCGGGGCAGCCCCAGCATTTT
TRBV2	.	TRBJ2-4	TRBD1	CASNGQGFKNIQYF	TGTGCCAGCAATGGACAGGGGTTTAAAAACATTCAGTACTTC
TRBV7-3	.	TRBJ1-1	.	CASSQGPNTEAFF	TGTGCCAGCAGTCAGGGCCCGAACACTGAAGCTTTCTTT
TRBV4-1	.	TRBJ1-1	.	CASSLQGMNTEAFF	TGCGCCAGCAGCCTCCAGGGGATGAACACTGAAGCTTTCTTT
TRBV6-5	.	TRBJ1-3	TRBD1	CASTQGATGNTIYF	TGTGCCAGCACCCAGGGGGCCACTGGAAACACCATATATTTT
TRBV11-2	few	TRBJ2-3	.	CASSLASSADTQYF	TGTGCCAGCAGCTTAGCGTCTAGCGCAGATACGCAGTATTTT
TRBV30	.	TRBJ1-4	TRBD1	CAWSEGRGQEKLFF	TGTGCCTGGAGTGAGGGCAGGGGGCAGGAAAAACTGTTTTTT
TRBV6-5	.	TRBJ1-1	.	CASSYPLDTEAFF	TGTGCCAGCAGTTACCCCCTCGACACTGAAGCTTTCTTT
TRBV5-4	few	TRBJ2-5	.	CASSLDVGTQETQYF	TGTGCCAGCAGCTTGGACGTGGGCACGCAAGAGACCCAGTACTTC
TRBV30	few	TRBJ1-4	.	CAWGGANEKLFF	TGTGCCTGGGGGGGAGCAAATGAAAAACTGTTTTTT
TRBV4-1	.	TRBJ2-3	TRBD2	CASSQDLPLRASGGTDTQYF	TGCGCCAGCAGCCAAGACCTCCCGCTCCGGGCTAGCGGGGGGACAGATACGCAGTATTTT
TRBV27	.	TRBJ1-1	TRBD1	CASSPGQGAVHRTEAFF	TGTGCCAGCAGTCCAGGACAGGGGGCGGTTCACCGCACTGAAGCTTTCTTT
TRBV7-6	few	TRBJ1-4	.	CASSPNTGDEKLFF	TGTGCCAGCAGCCCCAACACTGGAGATGAAAAACTGTTTTTT
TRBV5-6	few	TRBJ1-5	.	CASSLGFSQPQHF	TGTGCCAGCAGCTTGGGGTTTAGTCAGCCCCAGCATTTT
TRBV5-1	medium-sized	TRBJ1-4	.	CASSGGAGDEKLFF	TGCGCCAGCAGTGGCGGGGCGGGAGATGAAAAACTGTTTTTT
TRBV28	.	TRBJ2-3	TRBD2	CASTSGADTDTQYF	TGTGCCAGCACAAGCGGGGCCGACACAGATACGCAGTATTTT
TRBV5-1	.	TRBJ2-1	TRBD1	CASSWEQGSLRNEQFF	TGCGCCAGCAGCTGGGAACAGGGGTCCCTACGCAATGAGCAGTTCTTC
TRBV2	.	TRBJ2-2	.	CASSEAVMWGATGELFF	TGTGCCAGCAGTGAAGCCGTGATGTGGGGAGCCACCGGGGAGCTGTTTTTT
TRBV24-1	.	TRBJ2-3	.	CATSPGSDTQYF	TGTGCCACCAGTCCAGGGTCAGATACGCAGTATTTT
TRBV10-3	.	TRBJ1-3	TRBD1	CAISTTGGRSGNTIYF	TGTGCCATCAGCACTACAGGGGGCAGGTCTGGAAACACCATATATTTT
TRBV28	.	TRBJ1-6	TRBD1	CASRTAGQGDSPLHF	TGTGCCAGTCGGACTGCGGGACAGGGAGATTCACCCCTCCACTTT
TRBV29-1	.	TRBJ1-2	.	CSVGAENGYTF	TGCAGCGTTGGGGCAGAGAATGGCTACACCTTC
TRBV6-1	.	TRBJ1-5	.	CASSEGPEPQHF	TGTGCCAGCAGTGAGGGGCCGGAGCCCCAGCATTTT
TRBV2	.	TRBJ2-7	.	CASSETGRATYEQYF	TGTGCCAGCAGTGAGACGGGCAGGGCAACCTACGAGCAGTACTTC
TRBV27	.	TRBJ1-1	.	CASSRGSGTFF	TGTGCCAGCAGTCGGGGATCCGGAACTTTCTTT
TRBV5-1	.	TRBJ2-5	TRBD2	CASSLSGGALETQYF	TGCGCCAGCAGCTTGAGCGGGGGGGCCCTGGAGACCCAGTACTTC
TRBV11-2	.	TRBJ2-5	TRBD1	CASVQGAGFAETQYF	TGTGCCAGCGTACAGGGGGCGGGGTTTGCGGAGACCCAGTACTTC
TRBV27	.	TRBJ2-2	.	CASRLFARARGDSGELFF	TGTGCCAGCAGACTTTTCGCACGAGCCAGGGGAGATTCCGGGGAGCTGTTTTTT
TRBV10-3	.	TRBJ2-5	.	CAISEPRASGTQYF	TGTGCCATCAGTGAGCCCAGGGCGTCGGGGACCCAGTACTTC
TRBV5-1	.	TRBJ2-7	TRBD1	CASSSLPRDRGEQYF	TGCGCCAGCAGCTCCCTCCCCCGGGACAGGGGGGAGCAGTACTTC
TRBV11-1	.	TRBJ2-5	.	CASREGETQYF	TGTGCCAGCAGGGAGGGGGAGACCCAGTACTTC
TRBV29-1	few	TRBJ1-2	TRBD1	CSVEDRGEEGYTF	TGCAGCGTTGAAGACAGGGGGGAGGAGGGCTACACCTTC
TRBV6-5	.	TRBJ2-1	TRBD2	CASISGGSYNEQFF	TGTGCCAGCATTAGCGGGGGTTCCTACAATGAGCAGTTCTTC